This TCR beta chain is from a study of regulatory and conventional T cells in RAG deficiency. Overall study results and limits: In Omenn syndrome, Treg and Tconv repertoires overlapped >90%. Omenn CD25-high CD127-low cells may be activated cells, not true Tregs. Compared with controls, unique Treg TCR beta sequences dropped about 100-fold in Omenn syndrome and CID/AS.

The data were produced by immunoSEQ multiplex PCR, yet TCRdb's version contains in-frame clones alone and is incomplete. The table lists about 19,000 clones, roughly 86% of them singletons. Genomic DNA came from blood regulatory T cells gated CD4+ CD25-high CD127-low. V lost 1 base and J lost 8, with 8 bases in between. CDR1 is LNHNV and CDR2 is YYDKDF in the germline V gene (reference sequence). The CDR3 spans 13 residues. As regards this clone: Its antigen is not identified.

The data also belong to a second study, concerning regulatory T cells. From that paper: Primers: 52 TRBV forward and 13 TRBJ reverse. Regulatory T cells showed the strongest V-J pair restriction and V/J gene skewing among patient repertoires.

This chain joins TRBV15 and TRBJ1-4, with D possibly being TRBD1 (5 bases). Sequenced: Tregs sorted from blood. This sequence originates from a human donor in good health. The CDR3 DNA reads TGTGCCACCAGCAGAGGGGGGGAGGAAAAACTGTTTTTT. It translates to CATSRGGEEKLFF.